This TCR beta chain was captured by sequencing in a study of shared clonotypes between healthy human individuals. About the study: Each donor had three CD4 naive, three CD4 memory, two CD8 naive and one CD8 memory plate.

Terminally differentiated effector memory CD45RA+ cells were excluded by CCR7 positive selection of CD45RO-negative cells. HIV-negative, healthy adults without recent acute infections or vaccinations were the donors. The germline CDR1 and CDR2 sequences are LNHNV and YYDKDF (reference sequence). Germline trimming cut 4 bases from V and 0 bases from J; bases unmatched to any gene: 13. CDR3 length equals 19 residues. Produced via immunoSEQ multiplex PCR; TCRdb's table is partial and in-frame only. The table shows about 2,100,000 clones, with around 93% occurring only once. The clonotype was recovered from a man aged 18 to 30 in good health. Some clones in this sample may be carry-over from other donors' samples. The sample was naive CD8+ T cells from PBMCs. This chain joins TRBV15 and TRBJ2-5; TRBD2 agrees at 11 bases. CDR3 nucleotide sequence: TGTGCCACCAGCAAGTATGGGGTAGCGGGAGGGACCAACCAAGAGACCCAGTACTTC. Its protein product is CATSKYGVAGGTNQETQYF.